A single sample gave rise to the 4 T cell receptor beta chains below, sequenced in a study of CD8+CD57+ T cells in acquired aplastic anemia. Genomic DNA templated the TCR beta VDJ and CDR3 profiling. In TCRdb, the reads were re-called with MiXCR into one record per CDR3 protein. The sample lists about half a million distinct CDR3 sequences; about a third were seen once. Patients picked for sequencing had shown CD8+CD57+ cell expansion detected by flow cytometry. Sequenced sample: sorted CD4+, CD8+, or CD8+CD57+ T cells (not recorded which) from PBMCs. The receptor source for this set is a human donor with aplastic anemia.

The DNA of the CDR3 is TGTGCCAGCAGTGAAGCGGTCCTAGGCCTAAGCTCCTACAATGAGCAGTTCTTC. Its translation: CASSEAVLGLSSYNEQFF. This sequence joins TRBV2 and TRBJ2-1; no clear D gene. Germline CDR1 reads SNHLY; CDR2 reads FYNNEI. Trimming stripped 0 bases from V and 0 bases from J, with 15 bases between. The CDR3 has 18 residues.

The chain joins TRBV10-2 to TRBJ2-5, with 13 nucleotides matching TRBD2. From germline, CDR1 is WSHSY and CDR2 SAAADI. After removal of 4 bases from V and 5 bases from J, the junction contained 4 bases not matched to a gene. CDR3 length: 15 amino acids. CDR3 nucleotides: TGCGCCAGCAGTGTCGGACTAGCGGGAGCGGAGACCCAGTACTTC. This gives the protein CASSVGLAGAETQYF.

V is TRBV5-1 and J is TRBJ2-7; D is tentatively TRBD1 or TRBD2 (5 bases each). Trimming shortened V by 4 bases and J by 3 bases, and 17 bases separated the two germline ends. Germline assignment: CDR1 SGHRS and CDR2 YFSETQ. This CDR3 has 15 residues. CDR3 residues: CASSGTRDGNYEQYF. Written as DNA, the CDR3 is TGCGCCAGCAGCGGAACCCGGGACGGGAACTACGAGCAGTACTTC.

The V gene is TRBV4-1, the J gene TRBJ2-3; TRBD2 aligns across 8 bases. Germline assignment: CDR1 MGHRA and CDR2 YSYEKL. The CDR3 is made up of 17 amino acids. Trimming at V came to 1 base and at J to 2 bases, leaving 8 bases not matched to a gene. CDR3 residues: CASSQAWPGGVTDTQYF. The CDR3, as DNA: TGCGCCAGCAGCCAAGCATGGCCGGGGGGGGTCACAGATACGCAGTATTTT.